This T cell receptor (beta chain) was found in a study of vaccination effects on CD4 cells after COVID-19. Trimming pared 0 bases from V and 3 bases from J, leaving 12 bases between. Germline V gene sequence: CDR1 SGDLS, CDR2 YYNGEE. The CDR3 length is 15 residues. Regarding this clone: As yet, its antigen is unknown.

ViraFEST used viral peptide pools to expand antigen-specific CD4+ T cells before sequencing. Upon completion of 10 to 11 days in culture, CD4+ T cells were isolated. Recipients of the vaccine had no prior SARS-CoV-2 infection and negative nucleocapsid antibodies. The method was immunoSEQ multiplex PCR; TCRdb's version includes in-frame clones alone and lacks a portion of them. The profile shows roughly 15,000 clones, around 80% of them singletons. The sequence was collected from a human donor who received a COVID-19 vaccine. Source: CD4+ T cells from PBMCs cultured with HCoV-229E spike peptides, taken before COVID-19 vaccination. This chain connects TRBV9 to TRBJ1-2; D may be TRBD1 (5 bases). CDR3 residues: CASSVGGVKDYGYTF. In DNA, the CDR3 is TGTGCCAGCAGCGTAGGGGGGGTGAAGGACTATGGCTACACCTTC.